This entry is about one TCR beta chain. The target antigen is unknown. This specimen comes from a study of OX40 agonist ivuxolimab in advanced cancers. Study context: An anti-OX40 (CD134) antibody with agonistic activity, ivuxolimab, was administered to patients. At 82.7% male, the cohort had a mean age of about 60 years, ranging from about 20 to 79. Overall study findings and caveats: The mean number of expanded clones was higher in CD8+ T cells than in CD4+.

The assay was immunoSEQ multiplex PCR, and TCRdb's table has in-frame clones only and misses some. Of around 60,000 clones listed, approximately 90% were seen once; the top ten hold 0.67%. CDR3 length: 14 residues. Germline CDR1 reads SGHRS; CDR2 reads YFSETQ. Trimming removed 2 bases from V and 3 bases from J; junction bases left unmatched: 0. The material sequenced was CD4+ or CD8+ T cells sorted from blood, taken in a trial of the OX40 agonist ivuxolimab. This sequence originates from an adult with an advanced solid tumor such as melanoma, head and neck, liver or kidney cancer. The chain employs TRBV5-1 and TRBJ2-1, with 9 nucleotides matching TRBD2. The DNA for the CDR3 is TGCGCCAGCAGCTTTAGCGGGAGCTACAATGAGCAGTTCTTC. Translated, it gives CASSFSGSYNEQFF.